The next 13 T cell receptor beta chains were all read from a single sample in a study of a mutant IDH1 vaccine in newly diagnosed glioma. Sample time point: week 11, during vaccination. Alongside topical imiquimod, each dose of vaccine comprised 300 ug of mutant IDH1 20-mer peptide. TCRdb's copy holds only in-frame clones and misses some; the assay was immunoSEQ multiplex PCR. This sample has 110,000 or so clones, with roughly nine tenths found just once. These TCRs are of unknown antigen specificity. The source material was PBMCs, sampled from a glioma patient whose treatment included an IDH1 peptide vaccine. The receptors come from a woman between 45 and 60 years old with glioma.

The chain has TRBV11-3 and TRBJ2-1; D is perhaps TRBD2 (5 bases). V was pared by 1 base and J by 2 bases, with 6 bases between. Germline V gene data show CDR1 as SGHNT and CDR2 as YENEEA. This CDR3 comprises 14 residues. The CDR3 DNA follows: TGTGCCAGCAGCTTAGCGGGGACCTACAATGAGCAGTTCTTC. It yields the protein CASSLAGTYNEQFF.

The gene calls are TRBV6-6 and TRBJ1-1, with D perhaps matching TRBD1 (6 bases). Per the germline V gene, CDR1 is MNHNY and CDR2 is SVGAGI (reference sequence). V was trimmed by 10 bases and J by 11 bases, leaving 14 bases between them. The length of the CDR3 is 10 residues. The CDR3 loop reads CATRQGKAFF. DNA for the CDR3: TGTGCCACCCGGCAGGGGAAGGCTTTCTTT.

The chain links TRBV6-4 to TRBJ2-3; D gene unclear. Trimming cost V 7 bases and J 0 bases, with 14 bases left between them. This CDR3 region has 15 residues. In germline, CDR1 is MRHNA, CDR2 SNTAGT. The CDR3 spells CASTGAQTSTDTQYF. DNA of the CDR3: TGTGCCAGCACTGGAGCGCAGACTAGCACAGATACGCAGTATTTT.

The chain has TRBV19 and TRBJ1-5, with 7 bases that match TRBD1. The CDR3 length is 16 residues. Germline V CDR1 and CDR2: LNHDA, SQIVND (reference sequence). J lost 2 bases, V lost 1 base, and 5 bases had no gene match. For the CDR3, the DNA is TGTGCCAGTAGTATAGGGACAGGATCTGGCAATCAGCCCCAGCATTTT. Protein product: CASSIGTGSGNQPQHF.

This chain links TRBV11-2 with TRBJ2-3, with TRBD2 identical over 7 bases. Germline values: CDR1 SGHAT, CDR2 FQNNGV. The CDR3 consists of 16 residues. Germline trimming cut 1 base from V and 4 bases from J; bases unmatched to any gene: 8. CDR3 amino acids: CASSLVRLAGADTQYF. CDR3 DNA sequence: TGTGCCAGCAGCTTAGTTCGACTAGCCGGGGCAGATACGCAGTATTTT.

The rearrangement uses TRBV6-5 and TRBJ2-7; D not resolved. With 5 bases removed from V and 7 bases from J, the gap between germline ends came to 12 bases. The CDR3 totals 12 residues. Looked up from germline, CDR1 is MNHEY and CDR2 is SVGAGI. The CDR3 loop reads CASSPRSGEQYF. CDR3 coding DNA: TGTGCCAGCAGTCCTCGGTCCGGAGAGCAGTACTTC.

The chain carries TRBV28 and TRBJ1-6; the D is unclear. The CDR3 covers 15 residues. V lost 10 bases and J 0 bases, leaving 13 bases between the germline ends. Germline CDR1 MDHEN, CDR2 SYDVKM. Here the CDR3 DNA reads TGTGCCACGGGCTCCGGGAGCTCCTATAATTCACCCCTCCACTTT. It codes for CATGSGSSYNSPLHF.

The chain uses TRBV28 and TRBJ2-3; 11 bases match TRBD2. There are 15 residues in the CDR3. Per germline, CDR1 MDHEN and CDR2 SYDVKM. J gave up 6 bases and V 2 bases, and 4 bases lay outside the gene matches. CDR3 protein: CASSLRASGGDTQYF. The CDR3 DNA sequence: TGTGCCAGCAGTTTACGAGCTAGCGGGGGGGATACGCAGTATTTT.

This chain joins TRBV6-5 and TRBJ2-7; TRBD1 might be the D (6 bases). From germline, CDR1 is MNHEY and CDR2 SVGAGI. V was cut by 8 bases and J by 1 base, with 12 bases left in between. This CDR3 has 13 amino acids. The CDR3 is CASASTGSYEQYF. CDR3 DNA sequence: TGTGCCAGCGCCTCGACAGGTTCCTACGAGCAGTACTTC.

The chain combines TRBV7-3 with TRBJ2-5; 8 bases agree with TRBD2. Germline lookup yields CDR1 SGHTA and CDR2 FQGTGA. The CDR3 loop spans 15 amino acids. V lost 2 bases, J lost 2 bases, and 4 bases stayed unmatched. DNA for the CDR3: TGTGCCAGCAGCTTAGCGGGAGGCTGGCAAGAGACCCAGTACTTC. It is translated as CASSLAGGWQETQYF.

This clone appeared a few times. The rearrangement links TRBV11-2 to TRBJ2-1, with TRBD1 matching over 9 bases. This CDR3 spans 16 amino acids. V was pared by 3 bases and J by 7 bases, with 10 bases of the junction left unmatched. Per the germline V gene, CDR1 is SGHAT and CDR2 is FQNNGV. The CDR3 DNA reads as TGTGCCAGCAGCTTCCCTGGGGACAGGGAAACAAATGAGCAGTTCTTC. It is translated as CASSFPGDRETNEQFF.

The V gene is TRBV18, the J gene TRBJ2-1, with TRBD1 matching 10 bases. The V and J ends lost 7 bases and 5 bases, in that order; junction bases with no gene match: 5. The CDR3 is made up of 14 amino acids. Germline lookup yields CDR1 KGHSH and CDR2 LQKENI. CDR3 in amino acids: CASFPGQGNNEQFF. CDR3 nucleotide sequence: TGTGCCAGCTTCCCGGGACAGGGGAACAATGAGCAGTTCTTC.

The V call is TRBV9, the J call TRBJ2-1; no reliable D call. With 0 bases removed from V and 0 bases from J, the gap between germline ends came to 7 bases. This CDR3 comprises 15 residues. CDR1 and CDR2 (germline): SGDLS, YYNGEE. CDR3 coding DNA: TGTGCCAGCAGCGTAGCTATTAGCTCCTACAATGAGCAGTTCTTC. Its translation: CASSVAISSYNEQFF.